This section outlines one TCR beta chain sequence together with its context. Its antigen is not known. The data stem from a study of CD8 T cells in ankylosing spondylitis. MiXCR was run by TCRdb on the 5' RACE reads, yielding one entry per CDR3 protein. The table records fewer than 400,000 distinct CDR3 sequences, 20% to 25% of them present only once. Study-level findings and limits: A motif in TCR beta, a set of 8 or 9 highly homologous variants, appeared characteristic of ankylosing spondylitis blood.

In germline, CDR1 is KGHSH, CDR2 LQKENI. The V end lost 3 bases, the J end lost 6 bases, and 18 bases lay between the germline ends. The CDR3 spans 15 residues. The V and J genes are TRBV18 and TRBJ2-7; D possibly matches TRBD1 or TRBD2 (5 bases each). This sequence originates from a male donor with ankylosing spondylitis. The sequencing sample was made of blood, either unsorted or a sorted T cell fraction (not recorded which). This chain's CDR3 is CASSPIPGPAVEQYF. CDR3 coding DNA: TGTGCCAGCTCACCTATCCCGGGACCAGCTGTCGAGCAGTACTTC.